This T cell receptor beta chain was identified in a study of identical twins. Findings and caveats of the study: Fewer insertions marked abundant cord blood beta clonotypes; young adult naive trended weakly, memory not at all. Models underpredicted monozygotic twin sharing of out-of-frame TCR alpha. An excess of low generation probability was shown by twin-shared out-of-frame alpha sequences.

With template switching, a universal primer site was added, and the cDNA carried unique molecular identifiers. TCRdb recomputed calls from the 5' RACE reads with MiXCR, one row per CDR3 protein. The sample yields 1.5 million to 2 million distinct CDR3 sequences, about 32% seen once. This clonotype was counted only a few times. Its cognate antigen is unknown. This CDR3 region has 15 residues. V lost 4 bases and J 2 bases, leaving 13 bases between the germline ends. Germline CDR1 and CDR2: ENHRY and SYGVKD. The clonotype originates from a newborn girl in good health. What was sequenced was cord blood. This rearrangement joins TRBV10-3 to TRBJ2-3; D is unresolved. In DNA form, the CDR3 reads TGTGCCATCAGTGTGGTAGAGTTCTTCACAGATACGCAGTATTTT. Translating it yields CAISVVEFFTDTQYF.